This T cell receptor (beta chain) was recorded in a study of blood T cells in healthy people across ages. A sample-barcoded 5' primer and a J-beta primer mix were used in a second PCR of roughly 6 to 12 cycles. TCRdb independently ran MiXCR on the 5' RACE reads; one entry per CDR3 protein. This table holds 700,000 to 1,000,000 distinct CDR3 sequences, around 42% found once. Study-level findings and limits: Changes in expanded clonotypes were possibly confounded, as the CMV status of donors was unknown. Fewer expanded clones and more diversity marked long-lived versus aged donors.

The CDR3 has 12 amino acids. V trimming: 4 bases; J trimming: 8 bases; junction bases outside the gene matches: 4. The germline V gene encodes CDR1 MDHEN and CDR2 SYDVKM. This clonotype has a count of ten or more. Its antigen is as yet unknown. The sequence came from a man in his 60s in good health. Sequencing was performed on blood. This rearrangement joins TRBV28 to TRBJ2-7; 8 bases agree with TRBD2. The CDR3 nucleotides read TGTGCCAGCAGTTCCGGACTAGCTCAGCAGTACTTC. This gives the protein CASSSGLAQQYF.